This T cell receptor (beta chain) was profiled in a study of T-cell memory formation after mild COVID-19. Study information: Across donors, TCR clusters were largely donor specific.

TCRdb fed the 5' RACE reads into MiXCR, producing one record per CDR3 protein. The table lists some 120,000 distinct CDR3 sequences, 5% to 6.5% of them singletons, with roughly 2% in the top ten. Between the trimmed V and J ends, which lost 9 bases and 0 bases, there was a span of 16 bases. Germline V gene sequence: CDR1 KGHDR, CDR2 SFDVKD. The CDR3 spans 15 residues. Sequencing used PBMCs or a T cell subset sorted from them (not recorded which). The source of this sequence is an adult woman who had mild COVID-19 (a few samples of this study predate the infection). Cell type and time point are not known. This chain joins TRBV24-1 and TRBJ1-2; D gene uncertain. DNA of the CDR3: TGTGCCACCGCCGAGGGAAGAAGGGCTAACTATGGCTACACCTTC. The encoded protein is CATAEGRRANYGYTF.